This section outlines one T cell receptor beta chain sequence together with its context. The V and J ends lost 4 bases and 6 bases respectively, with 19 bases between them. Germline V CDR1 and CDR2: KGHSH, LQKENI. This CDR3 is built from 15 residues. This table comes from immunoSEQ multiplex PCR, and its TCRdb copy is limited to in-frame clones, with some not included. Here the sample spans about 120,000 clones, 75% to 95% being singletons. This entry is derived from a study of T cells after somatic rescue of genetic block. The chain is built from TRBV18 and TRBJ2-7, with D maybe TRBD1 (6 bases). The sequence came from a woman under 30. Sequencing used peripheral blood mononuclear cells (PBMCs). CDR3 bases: TGTGCCAGCTCACGTCCAGGGGACCTAGCCTCCGAGCAGTACTTC. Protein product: CASSRPGDLASEQYF.